This entry lists 32 T cell receptor beta chains sequenced from one sample in a study of OX40 agonist ivuxolimab in advanced cancers. TCRdb's copy holds only in-frame clones and misses some; the assay was immunoSEQ multiplex PCR. The table has some 44,000 clones, under 90% seen once; the top ten hold less than 30%. The sequencing here drew on CD4+ or CD8+ T cells sorted from blood, taken in a trial of the OX40 agonist ivuxolimab. The receptors shown here come from an adult with an advanced solid tumor such as melanoma, head and neck, liver or kidney cancer.

The rearrangement links TRBV29-1 to TRBJ1-1; D is uncertain. V was clipped by 7 bases and J by 0 bases, with 9 bases between them. Germline V lookup: CDR1 SQVTM, CDR2 ANQGSEA. The CDR3 runs 12 residues. The CDR3 is CSAAGMNTEAFF. CDR3 sequence (DNA): TGCAGCGCCGCTGGGATGAACACTGAAGCTTTCTTT.

This clone showed up just once. The chain recombines TRBV10-3 with TRBJ2-7, with D possibly being TRBD1 or TRBD2 (6 bases each). Germline CDR1 reads ENHRY; CDR2 reads SYGVKD. Deletions cut 0 bases from V and 6 bases from J, with 15 bases between. There are 15 residues in the CDR3. The CDR3 DNA follows: TGTGCCATCAGTGAGTCGAGGGGGGACCCTCGCGAGCAGTACTTC. This gives the protein CAISESRGDPREQYF.

The chain uses TRBV10-3 and TRBJ2-7; D may be TRBD2 (6 bases). Germline V CDR1 and CDR2: ENHRY, SYGVKD. The length of the CDR3 is 12 residues. V was cut by 3 bases and J by 6 bases, with 9 bases left in between. This chain's CDR3 is CAISEGGSEQYF. DNA for the CDR3: TGTGCCATCAGTGAAGGAGGGTCCGAGCAGTACTTC.

For the CDR3, the DNA is TGTGCCAGCAGCTTAGTTTCAGGGACGGAGGGCTACACCTTC. Translating gives CASSLVSGTEGYTF. V usage is TRBV7-2 and J usage is TRBJ1-2, with a tentative D call TRBD1 (5 bases). Germline loops: CDR1 SGHTA, CDR2 FQGNSA. V gave up 1 base and J gave up 8 bases, with 14 bases separating them. The CDR3 loop spans 14 amino acids.

This chain links TRBV18 with TRBJ2-3, with 10 bases aligning to TRBD1. CDR3 length: 15 amino acids. The trim removed 1 base at V and 5 bases at J, leaving 3 bases unmatched. The germline V gene has CDR1 KGHSH and CDR2 LQKENI. CDR3 nucleotide sequence: TGTGCCAGCTCACCACGGACAGGGGGACAAGATACGCAGTATTTT. Translating it yields CASSPRTGGQDTQYF.

The J gene is TRBJ2-1, the V gene TRBV27; no clear D. CDR3 length: 12 amino acids. CDR1 is MNHEY, CDR2 SMNVEV, per germline (reference sequence). V gave up 5 bases and J gave up 7 bases, with 9 bases separating them. The CDR3 region is CASSTVGNEQFF. The CDR3, as DNA: TGTGCCAGCAGTACGGTCGGAAATGAGCAGTTCTTC.

The chain recombines TRBV6-6 with TRBJ1-5; D perhaps matches TRBD1 (6 bases). Germline CDR1 reads MNHNY; CDR2 reads SVGAGI (reference sequence). This CDR3 spans 14 amino acids. The V gene lost 7 bases and the J gene lost 2 bases, with 12 bases spanning the gap. CDR3 DNA sequence: TGTGCCAGCAAACAGGGATTAGGCAATCAGCCCCAGCATTTT. This codes for CASKQGLGNQPQHF.

The chain combines TRBV2 with TRBJ1-5, with a weak D call TRBD1 (6 bases). The germline V and J ends were trimmed by 6 bases and 3 bases, with 12 bases remaining between them. The CDR3 sequence is 14 residues long. CDR1 and CDR2 (germline): SNHLY, FYNNEI. The CDR3 region is CASRVGQLNQPQHF. The DNA for the CDR3 is TGTGCCAGCAGAGTAGGACAGCTCAATCAGCCCCAGCATTTT.

The chain couples TRBV4-2 to TRBJ2-4, with 7 bases identical to TRBD2. This CDR3 has 15 residues. Germline V CDR1 and CDR2: LGHNA, YNFKEQ. After removal of 1 base from V and 5 bases from J, the junction contained 5 bases not matched to a gene. The CDR3, as DNA: TGTGCCAGCAGCCAAGGCCTAGCGGTAGAAAACATTCAGTACTTC. This gives the protein CASSQGLAVENIQYF.

The V gene is TRBV5-5, the J gene TRBJ2-7, with TRBD2 matching 10 bases. Looked up from germline, CDR1 is SGHKS and CDR2 is YYEKEE (reference sequence). The CDR3 runs 14 residues. Germline trimming cut 4 bases from V and 2 bases from J; bases unmatched to any gene: 3. The CDR3 DNA reads TGTGCCAGCAGCACGGGACTAGCGACCTACGAGCAGTACTTC. Protein: CASSTGLATYEQYF.

The chain is built from TRBV27 and TRBJ1-5; the match to TRBD1 covers 7 bases. Germline V CDR1 and CDR2: MNHEY, SMNVEV (reference sequence). The CDR3 spans 14 residues. J gave up 3 bases and V 6 bases, and 5 bases lay outside the gene matches. Written as DNA, the CDR3 is TGTGCCAGCAGCCTGACAGGGAACAATCAGCCCCAGCATTTT. Protein sequence: CASSLTGNNQPQHF.

This clone occurred once. The gene calls are TRBV7-2 and TRBJ1-6; 9 bases line up with TRBD1. CDR1 SGHTA and CDR2 FQGNSA come from the germline V gene. The V and J ends lost 6 bases and 0 bases, in that order; junction bases with no gene match: 6. This CDR3 region has 17 residues. In DNA, the CDR3 is TGTGCCAGCAGGGACAGGGGTGGGAGCTCCTATAATTCACCCCTCCACTTT. Translated: CASRDRGGSSYNSPLHF.

A few counts support this clone. CDR3 region: CASSSTLSYEQYF. DNA for the CDR3: TGTGCCAGCAGTTCTACATTATCCTACGAGCAGTACTTC. The chain employs TRBV27 and TRBJ2-7; no firm D call. CDR3 length: 13 amino acids. V shed 4 bases and J shed 1 base, with 8 bases lying between them. Germline CDR1 is MNHEY and CDR2 is SMNVEV (reference sequence).

The V and J genes are TRBV6-4 and TRBJ2-5, with 10 bases that match TRBD2. The CDR3 length is 15 residues. CDR1 MRHNA and CDR2 SNTAGT come from the germline V gene. V lost 0 bases to trimming and J lost 4 bases; unmatched junction nucleotides: 2. In nucleotides, the CDR3 is TGTGCCAGCAGTGACTCAGCGGGGGGGCCAGAGACCCAGTACTTC. Its protein is CASSDSAGGPETQYF.

As for this clone: The identical CDR3 is also encoded by other nucleotide sequences in the sample. This chain connects TRBV5-8 to TRBJ2-3; D is ambiguous. Germline V lookup: CDR1 SGHTS, CDR2 YDEGEE. The CDR3 sequence is 14 residues long. Trimming pared 0 bases from V and 0 bases from J, leaving 5 bases between. Here the CDR3 reads CASSLEGSTDTQYF. CDR3 coding DNA: TGTGCCAGCAGCTTGGAGGGAAGCACAGATACGCAGTATTTT.

The chain couples TRBV7-3 to TRBJ1-2, with 10 bases fitting TRBD1. Per germline, CDR1 SGHTA and CDR2 FQGTGA. V shed 6 bases and J 2 bases; nucleotides not matched to a gene: 6. The CDR3 contains 15 residues. The CDR3 loop reads CASRDSTGGNYGYTF. Written as DNA, the CDR3 is TGTGCCAGCAGAGATTCGACAGGGGGCAACTATGGCTACACCTTC.

The chain employs TRBV5-1 and TRBJ2-7; a weak D match, TRBD1 (6 bases). The CDR3 has 13 residues. Trimming shortened V by 3 bases and J by 5 bases, and 12 bases separated the two germline ends. Germline V CDR1 and CDR2: SGHRS, YFSETQ. CDR3 coding DNA: TGCGCCAGCAGCTCACAGGGTTTCAACGAGCAGTACTTC. Its protein is CASSSQGFNEQYF. Together with reference TRBV5-1 and TRBJ2-7, the CDR3 gives the full variable domain: KAGVTQTPRYLIKTRGQQVTLSCSPISGHRSVSWYQQTPGQGLQFLFEYFSETQRNKGNFPGRFSGRQFSNSRSEMNVSTLELGDSALYLCASSSQGFNEQYFGPGTRLTVT.

This clone has a handful of counts. The chain links TRBV27 to TRBJ1-1, with TRBD1 matching over 8 bases. The germline CDR1 and CDR2 sequences are MNHEY and SMNVEV (reference sequence). The CDR3 is made up of 15 amino acids. Trimming cost V 1 base and J 3 bases; bases outside gene matches: 4. CDR3 nucleotides: TGTGCCAGCAGTTTATTGCAGGGGGCCTACACTGAAGCTTTCTTT. This translates into CASSLLQGAYTEAFF.

The J gene is TRBJ1-2, the V gene TRBV29-1; no definite D call. Germline V gene lookup returns CDR1 SQVTM and CDR2 ANQGSEA. V lost 7 bases and J 0 bases, leaving 12 bases between the germline ends. The CDR3 is 13 amino acids. The CDR3 here is CSALRPPNYGYTF. As DNA, the CDR3 is TGCAGCGCACTCAGGCCTCCTAACTATGGCTACACCTTC.

This chain joins TRBV18 and TRBJ2-2, with D perhaps TRBD2 (5 bases). There are 13 residues in the CDR3. V was shortened by 1 base and J by 7 bases, with 7 bases between the two germline ends. Germline V gene lookup returns CDR1 KGHSH and CDR2 LQKENI. CDR3 amino acids: CASSPRRSGELFF. DNA for the CDR3: TGTGCCAGCTCACCACGGAGGAGCGGGGAGCTGTTTTTT.

The V gene is TRBV5-1, the J gene TRBJ2-3; D uncertain. The CDR3 runs to 15 residues. V gave up 6 bases and J gave up 4 bases, with 18 bases separating them. Per germline, CDR1 SGHRS and CDR2 YFSETQ. The DNA of the CDR3 is TGCGCCAGCACTCCCTGGGCGGATGGGGCAGATACGCAGTATTTT. It codes for CASTPWADGADTQYF.

This rearrangement joins TRBV4-3 to TRBJ2-5; D remains unclear. Germline CDR1 and CDR2: LGHNA and YSLEER. The CDR3 sequence is 16 residues long. Trimming took 0 bases from V and 1 from J, leaving 12 bases between them. DNA for the CDR3: TGCGCCAGCAGCCAAGATGTCCGACAAATCCAAGAGACCCAGTACTTC. It codes for CASSQDVRQIQETQYF.

V is TRBV19 and J is TRBJ2-7; D call uncertain. The V gene lost 1 base and the J gene lost 3 bases, with 13 bases spanning the gap. The germline CDR1 and CDR2 sequences are LNHDA and SQIVND (reference sequence). The CDR3 has 15 amino acids. CDR3 region: CASSIGTIGFYEQYF. CDR3 sequence (DNA): TGTGCCAGTAGTATAGGAACTATCGGTTTCTACGAGCAGTACTTC.

This chain uses TRBV5-4 with TRBJ2-3; D is undetermined. The CDR3 is 12 residues long. Trimming removed 1 base at V and 6 bases at J, with 6 bases between. Per germline, CDR1 SGHNT and CDR2 YYREEE (reference sequence). CDR3 protein: CASSLNLDTQYF. CDR3 DNA: TGTGCCAGCAGCTTGAATCTCGATACGCAGTATTTT. Drawing the rest from reference TRBV5-4 and TRBJ2-3, the complete variable domain is ETGVTQSPTHLIKTRGQQVTLRCSSQSGHNTVSWYQQALGQGPQFIFQYYREEENGRGNFPPRFSGLQFPNYSSELNVNALELDDSALYLCASSLNLDTQYFGPGTRLTVL.

This clone was seen a handful of times. This chain uses TRBV5-1 with TRBJ1-1; D not certain. In germline, CDR1 is SGHRS, CDR2 YFSETQ. The CDR3 spans 12 residues. Trimming took 5 bases from V and 7 from J, leaving 12 bases between them. The DNA of the CDR3 is TGCGCCAGCAGTTATTACGGTGATGAAGCTTTCTTT. This codes for CASSYYGDEAFF. The complete variable domain, with remaining parts taken from reference TRBV5-1 and TRBJ1-1, reads KAGVTQTPRYLIKTRGQQVTLSCSPISGHRSVSWYQQTPGQGLQFLFEYFSETQRNKGNFPGRFSGRQFSNSRSEMNVSTLELGDSALYLCASSYYGDEAFFGQGTRLTVV.

The chain uses TRBV11-2 and TRBJ1-5; possibly TRBD1 for D (5 bases). V was pared by 1 base and J by 2 bases, with 18 bases between. The CDR3 runs 18 residues. The germline CDR1 and CDR2 sequences are SGHAT and FQNNGV. CDR3 sequence: CASSLGVVGGTGNQPQHF. The CDR3 DNA reads as TGTGCCAGCAGCTTAGGGGTTGTGGGGGGTACGGGCAATCAGCCCCAGCATTTT.

The chain has TRBV13 and TRBJ2-2, with a possible D match to TRBD1 (6 bases). CDR1 is PRHDT, CDR2 FYEKMQ, per germline (reference sequence). Trimming took 5 bases from V and 3 from J, leaving 7 bases between them. The CDR3 runs to 13 residues. The CDR3 reads CASSAGDTGELFF. The CDR3 nucleotides are TGTGCCAGCAGCGCAGGGGACACCGGGGAGCTGTTTTTT.

V is TRBV29-1 and J is TRBJ2-7; tentative D call: TRBD1 (5 bases). CDR3 length: 12 residues. The ends were cut back, 7 bases at V and 2 bases at J, with 12 bases in the middle. Germline loops: CDR1 SQVTM, CDR2 ANQGSEA. The CDR3 protein is CSAERGAYEQYF. In DNA, the CDR3 is TGCAGCGCGGAAAGGGGTGCCTACGAGCAGTACTTC.

The V and J genes are TRBV7-5 and TRBJ1-3. TRBV7-5 constitutes a pseudogene. This CDR3 contains 14 residues. CDR3 protein: CARSLFWVGNTIYF. DNA of the CDR3: TGTGCCAGAAGCTTATTTTGGGTTGGAAACACCATATATTTT.

This rearrangement joins TRBV7-2 to TRBJ2-1; D is possibly TRBD1 (6 bases). The CDR3 length is 15 residues. The V end lost 3 bases, the J end lost 7 bases, and 16 bases lay between the germline ends. Germline V lookup: CDR1 SGHTA, CDR2 FQGNSA. The CDR3 protein is CASSFLARGRNEQFF. DNA of the CDR3: TGTGCCAGCAGCTTTCTTGCCAGGGGTAGGAATGAGCAGTTCTTC.

This chain connects TRBV2 to TRBJ2-5, with TRBD2 matching over 8 bases. The V segment lost 11 bases and the J segment 4 bases; nucleotides outside the gene matches: 9. The CDR3 runs to 13 residues. The V gene's germline CDR1 is SNHLY and CDR2 FYNNEI. This CDR3 is CAGIAGWGETQYF. The CDR3 DNA reads as TGTGCCGGGATAGCGGGGTGGGGAGAGACCCAGTACTTC.

V is TRBV4-2 and J is TRBJ2-2; D not certain. CDR3 length: 18 amino acids. CDR1 is LGHNA, CDR2 YNFKEQ, per germline. Trimming cost V 1 base and J 0 bases, with 15 bases left between them. Written as DNA, the CDR3 is TGTGCCAGCAGCCAAGGAACGGTGGGCGGATCGAACACCGGGGAGCTGTTTTTT. Protein product: CASSQGTVGGSNTGELFF.